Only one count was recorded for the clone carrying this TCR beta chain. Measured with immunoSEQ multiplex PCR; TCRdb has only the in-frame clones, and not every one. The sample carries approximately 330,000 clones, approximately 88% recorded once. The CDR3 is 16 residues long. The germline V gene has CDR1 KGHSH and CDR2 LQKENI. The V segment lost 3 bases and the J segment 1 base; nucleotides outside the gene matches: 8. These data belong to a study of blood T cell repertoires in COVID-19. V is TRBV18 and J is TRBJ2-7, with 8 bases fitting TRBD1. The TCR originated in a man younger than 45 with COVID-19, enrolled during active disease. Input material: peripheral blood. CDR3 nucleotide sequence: TGTGCCAGCTCACCCTTCGGGACAGGCGAATCCTACGAGCAGTACTTC. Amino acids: CASSPFGTGESYEQYF.